This is a list of T cell receptor beta chains from one sample in a study of T-cell memory formation after mild COVID-19. TCRdb called the 5' RACE reads again in MiXCR, with one record for every CDR3 protein. The table includes roughly 400,000 distinct CDR3 sequences, roughly 18% detected once. Sequencing input: PBMCs or a T cell subset sorted from them (not recorded which). The source of these receptors is a man aged 18 to 30 who had mild COVID-19 (a few samples of this study predate the infection). Cell type and time point are not known. CDR3s include the opening cysteine and the closing phenylalanine or tryptophan. D genes are given only for firm matches. The size field is filled for only some rows; it gives once, few, many or a size class.

v_gene	abundance	j_gene	d_gene	CDR3nt	CDR3aa
TRBV12-3/TRBV12-4	many	TRBJ2-5	.	TGTGCCAGCAGTTTAGTAACCGAGACCCAGTACTTC	CASSLVTETQYF
TRBV7-3	.	TRBJ1-2	.	TGTGCCAGCAGCCCTGGGGCAGGGAACGGCTACACCTTC	CASSPGAGNGYTF
TRBV6-2/TRBV6-3	.	TRBJ2-5	.	TGTGCCAGCAGTTACCCAGGGACGGGGCAAGAGACCCAGTACTTC	CASSYPGTGQETQYF
TRBV14	many	TRBJ2-5	.	TGTGCCAGCAGCCAAGGCGACGGGGGTGAGACCCAGTACTTC	CASSQGDGGETQYF
TRBV4-2	.	TRBJ1-6	.	TGTGCCAGCAGCCAAGTTCAAGGGAGATCGGGATCACCCCTCCACTTT	CASSQVQGRSGSPLHF
TRBV9	.	TRBJ1-2	.	TGTGCCAGCAGCGTAAACCTTGAGGGAGACTATGGCTACACCTTC	CASSVNLEGDYGYTF
TRBV3-1	.	TRBJ1-4	.	TGTGCCAGCAGCCAGTGGGGGGAACCTGAAAAACTGTTTTTT	CASSQWGEPEKLFF
TRBV4-1	few	TRBJ2-5	.	TGCGCCAGCAGCCAACGTCACAGGGGAGGGAGAGAGACCCAGTACTTC	CASSQRHRGGRETQYF
TRBV25-1	few	TRBJ1-1	TRBD1	TGTGCCAGCAGGACGGGACAGGGGCACACTGAAGCTTTCTTT	CASRTGQGHTEAFF
TRBV5-1	few	TRBJ2-3	TRBD1	TGCGCCAGCAGCTTGAAAGACAGGGCCACAGATACGCAGTATTTT	CASSLKDRATDTQYF
TRBV12-3/TRBV12-4	.	TRBJ2-1	.	TGTGCCAGCAGCCCTAACCGGGACCGCTCGGTTGACGAGCAGTTCTTC	CASSPNRDRSVDEQFF
TRBV10-3	.	TRBJ2-7	TRBD1	TGTGCCATCAGTTCAGGGGGCGAGCAGTACTTC	CAISSGGEQYF
TRBV20-1	.	TRBJ2-1	TRBD2	TGCAGTGCTAGCCCTCGAGGCGGGGGGACGCACAATGAGCAGTTCTTC	CSASPRGGGTHNEQFF
TRBV20-1	few	TRBJ2-3	.	TGCAGTGCTAGCCCGCAGGCGGGACGAAGAAATACGCAGTATTTT	CSASPQAGRRNTQYF
TRBV19	.	TRBJ2-2	.	TGTGCCAGTAGTATCCCGGGGTACACCGGGGAGCTGTTTTTT	CASSIPGYTGELFF
TRBV20-1	.	TRBJ2-5	TRBD2	TGCAGTGCTAGAGATCCGCGGGGGGTCCAAGAGACCCAGTACTTC	CSARDPRGVQETQYF
TRBV7-6	.	TRBJ2-4	.	TGTGCCAGCAGCCCAGGCCCCCTATTAGCCAAAAACATTCAGTACTTC	CASSPGPLLAKNIQYF
TRBV6-5	.	TRBJ1-2	TRBD1	TGTGCCAGCAGACCGATCCCGGGACAGGGAAACTATGGCTACACCTTC	CASRPIPGQGNYGYTF
TRBV6-6	few	TRBJ1-2	.	TGTGCCAGCAGTTACTCGCACGGAACAGATGATCCCTATGGCTACACCTTC	CASSYSHGTDDPYGYTF
TRBV4-3	few	TRBJ1-1	.	TGCGCCAGCCGGAATGTTTACAGGGCGGTCACTGAAGCTTTCTTT	CASRNVYRAVTEAFF
TRBV12-3/TRBV12-4	few	TRBJ1-6	.	TGTGCCAGCACCTTGACAGGCGGGAGTAATTCACCCCTCCACTTT	CASTLTGGSNSPLHF
TRBV5-1	many	TRBJ2-7	.	TGCGCCAGCAGCTTGACTAGTACCTACGAGCAGTACTTC	CASSLTSTYEQYF
TRBV6-2/TRBV6-3	.	TRBJ1-1	TRBD1	TGTGCCAGCAGTTATGACAGGGGGGCGATGAACACTGAAGCTTTCTTT	CASSYDRGAMNTEAFF
TRBV7-9	few	TRBJ2-1	.	TGTGCCAGCAGCTCCGGGGATGGGGGGGCCAGAGACAATGAGCAGTTCTTC	CASSSGDGGARDNEQFF
TRBV7-6	few	TRBJ1-3	TRBD1	TGTGCCAGCAGCTCCTACAGGGGTGGAAACACCATATATTTT	CASSSYRGGNTIYF
TRBV12-3/TRBV12-4	.	TRBJ1-4	.	TGTGCCAGCAGACCGATGGGGAACGTTTTATATTCTAATGAAAAACTGTTTTTT	CASRPMGNVLYSNEKLFF
TRBV12-3/TRBV12-4	few	TRBJ2-3	.	TGTGCCAGCAATCAAGACGGATACACAGATACGCAGTATTTT	CASNQDGYTDTQYF
TRBV19	.	TRBJ2-5	TRBD2	TGTGCCAGTAGTAAGGACGCCCTAGCGGGGGGGCGAGAGACCCAGTACTTC	CASSKDALAGGRETQYF
TRBV6-5	.	TRBJ2-7	.	TGTGCCAGCAGCCCACATTCGGACGGGGAGCAGTACTTC	CASSPHSDGEQYF
TRBV7-2	many	TRBJ2-1	TRBD2	TGTGCCAGCAGCCAGGGACTAGCGGGGGCCAATGAGCAGTTCTTC	CASSQGLAGANEQFF